Below, 7 T cell receptor beta chains from the same sample are listed, as sequenced in a study of T cells expressing NK-cell markers. No DNA is given; TCRdb re-called the 5' RACE reads and lists each CDR3 protein once. This table holds 200,000 to 300,000 distinct CDR3 sequences. Sequences were obtained from blood T cells: a sorted CD56 or NKG2C T cell subset, CD4+ or CD8+ T cells, or bulk PBMC T cells (not recorded which). These receptors were taken from a woman between 18 and 69 years old in good health.

The V call is TRBV5-8, the J call TRBJ1-1. From germline, CDR1 is SGHTS and CDR2 YDEGEE. This CDR3 is built from 12 residues. The CDR3 reads CASSTRNTEAFF.

The gene calls are TRBV25-1 and TRBJ1-4; lacking DNA, the TRBD1 call made by TCRdb goes unchecked. Germline V gene sequence: CDR1 MGHDK, CDR2 SYGVNS. This CDR3 is 15 amino acids long. The CDR3 here is CASSSQQGYGEKLFF.

The V and J genes are TRBV9 and TRBJ1-2; TCRdb designates TRBD1, a call that cannot be tested without DNA. There are 15 residues in the CDR3. CDR1 is SGDLS, CDR2 YYNGEE, per germline. CDR3 sequence reads: CASSVGNRGFWGYTF.

This CDR3 is CASSGSRAPPSGQFF. The chain is built from TRBV6-4 and TRBJ2-1; there is no DNA to check the TCRdb D call of TRBD1. The CDR3 spans 15 residues. Germline CDR1 MRHNA, CDR2 SNTAGT.

The rearrangement links TRBV20-1 to TRBJ2-5; absent DNA, TCRdb's TRBD2 call cannot be checked. Germline V gene lookup returns CDR1 DFQATT and CDR2 SNEGSKA (reference sequence). This CDR3 contains 16 residues. CDR3: CSAVDRLAGTGETQYF.

The chain is built from TRBV2 and TRBJ2-2. This CDR3 has 16 residues. Germline values: CDR1 SNHLY, CDR2 FYNNEI. The CDR3 sequence is CASSESGQELTGELFF.

The rearrangement uses TRBV10-3 and TRBJ1-5; TCRdb gives TRBD1 as the D gene, but with no DNA this cannot be confirmed. CDR1 is ENHRY and CDR2 is SYGVKD in the germline V gene. This CDR3 has 16 residues. CDR3 amino acids: CAISEGQGTVNQPQHF.